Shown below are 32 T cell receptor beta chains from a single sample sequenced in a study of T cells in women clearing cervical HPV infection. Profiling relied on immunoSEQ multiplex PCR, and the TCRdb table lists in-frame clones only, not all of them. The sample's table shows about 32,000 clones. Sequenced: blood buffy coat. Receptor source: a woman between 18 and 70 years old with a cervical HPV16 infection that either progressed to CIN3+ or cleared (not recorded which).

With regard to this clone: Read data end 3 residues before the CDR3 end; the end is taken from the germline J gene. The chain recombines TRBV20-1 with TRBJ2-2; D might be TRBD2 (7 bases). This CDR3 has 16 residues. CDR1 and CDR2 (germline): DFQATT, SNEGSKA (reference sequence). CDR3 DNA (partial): TGCAGTGCTAGAGAGGTGGGGGGGCTTGGGGCCAACGTG. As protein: CSAREVGGLGANV. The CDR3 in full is CSAREVGGLGANVLFF.

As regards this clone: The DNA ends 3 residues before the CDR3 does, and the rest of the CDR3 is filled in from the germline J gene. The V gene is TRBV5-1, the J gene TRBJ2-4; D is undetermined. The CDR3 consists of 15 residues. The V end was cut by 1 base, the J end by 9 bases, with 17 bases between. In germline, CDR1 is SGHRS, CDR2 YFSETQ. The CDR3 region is CASSLSMGLASIQYF. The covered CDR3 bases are TGCGCCAGCAGCTTGAGTATGGGCCTGGCGAGCATT.

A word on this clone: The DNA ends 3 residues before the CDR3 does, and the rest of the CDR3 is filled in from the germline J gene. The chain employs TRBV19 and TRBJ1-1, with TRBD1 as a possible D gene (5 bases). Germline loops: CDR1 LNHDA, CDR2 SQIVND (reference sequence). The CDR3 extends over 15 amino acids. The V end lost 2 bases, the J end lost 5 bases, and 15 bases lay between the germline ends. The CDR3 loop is CASSISPPGTTEAFF. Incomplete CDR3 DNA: TGTGCCAGTAGTATAAGTCCCCCCGGGACTACTGAA.

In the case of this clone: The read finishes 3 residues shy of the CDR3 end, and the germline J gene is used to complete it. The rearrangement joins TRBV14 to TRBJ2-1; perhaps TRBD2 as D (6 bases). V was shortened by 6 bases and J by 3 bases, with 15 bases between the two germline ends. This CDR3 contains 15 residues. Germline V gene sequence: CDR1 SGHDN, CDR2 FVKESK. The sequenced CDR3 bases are TGTGCCAGCAGGCCCACGGGACTCCTCTACAATGAG. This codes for CASRPTGLLYNE. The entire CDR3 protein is CASRPTGLLYNEQFF.

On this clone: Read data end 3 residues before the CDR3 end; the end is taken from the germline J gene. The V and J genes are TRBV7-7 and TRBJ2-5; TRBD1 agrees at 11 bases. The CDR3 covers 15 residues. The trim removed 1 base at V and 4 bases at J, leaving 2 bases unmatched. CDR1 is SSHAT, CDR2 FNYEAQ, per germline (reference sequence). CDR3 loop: CASSLVGTGGETQYF. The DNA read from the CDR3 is TGTGCCAGCAGCTTAGTCGGGACAGGGGGAGAGACC.

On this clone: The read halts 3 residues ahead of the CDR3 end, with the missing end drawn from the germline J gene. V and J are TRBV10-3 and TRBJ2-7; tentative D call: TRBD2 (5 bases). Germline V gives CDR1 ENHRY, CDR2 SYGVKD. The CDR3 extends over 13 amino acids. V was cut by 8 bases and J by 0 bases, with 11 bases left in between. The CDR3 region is CAILEAGSYEQYF. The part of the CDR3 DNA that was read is TGTGCCATCCTAGAGGCGGGCTCCTACGAG.

The CDR3 bases that were read are TGTGCCAGCAGCCCGACAGGGGTCCCCTATGGC. Its translation: CASSPTGVPYG. The CDR3 reads in full as CASSPTGVPYGYTF. V and J are TRBV7-9 and TRBJ1-2; 8 bases are shared with TRBD1. The read ends 3 residues before the CDR3 terminus; that terminus is restored from the germline J gene. CDR3 length equals 14 residues. Germline V gene sequence: CDR1 SEHNR, CDR2 FQNEAQ (reference sequence). With 5 bases clipped from V and 4 bases from J, the junction kept 6 bases outside the gene matches.

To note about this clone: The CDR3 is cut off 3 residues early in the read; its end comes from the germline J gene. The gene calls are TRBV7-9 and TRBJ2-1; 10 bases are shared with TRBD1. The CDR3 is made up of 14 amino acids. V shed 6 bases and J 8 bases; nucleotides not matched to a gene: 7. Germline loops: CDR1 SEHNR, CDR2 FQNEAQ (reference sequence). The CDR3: CASRPGQGFHEQFF. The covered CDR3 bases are TGTGCCAGCAGACCGGGACAGGGGTTCCATGAG.

The CDR3 DNA, read in part, is TGTGCCAGCAGTTTGGGCGTTTACAATGAG. This translates into CASSLGVYNE. In full, the CDR3 is CASSLGVYNEQFF. This rearrangement joins TRBV27 to TRBJ2-1; D is unresolved. The read ends 3 residues shy of where the CDR3 ends; the end is completed using the germline J gene. V was clipped by 3 bases and J by 4 bases, with 7 bases between them. Germline CDR1 is MNHEY and CDR2 is SMNVEV (reference sequence). The length of the CDR3 is 13 residues.

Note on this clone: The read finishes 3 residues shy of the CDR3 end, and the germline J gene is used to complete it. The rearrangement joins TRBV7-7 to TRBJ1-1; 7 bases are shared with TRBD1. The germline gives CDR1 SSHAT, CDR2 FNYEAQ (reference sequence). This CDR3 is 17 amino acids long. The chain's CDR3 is CASSLGDSQGVQETAFF. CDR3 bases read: TGTGCCAGCAGCTTAGGGGATTCCCAGGGGGTCCAAGAGACA. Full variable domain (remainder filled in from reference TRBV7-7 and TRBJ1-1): GAGVSQSPRYKVTKRGQDVTLRCDPISSHATLYWYQQALGQGPEFLTYFNYEAQPDKSGLPSDRFSAERPEGSISTLTIQRTEQRDSAMYRCASSLGDSQGVQETAFFGQGTRLTVV.

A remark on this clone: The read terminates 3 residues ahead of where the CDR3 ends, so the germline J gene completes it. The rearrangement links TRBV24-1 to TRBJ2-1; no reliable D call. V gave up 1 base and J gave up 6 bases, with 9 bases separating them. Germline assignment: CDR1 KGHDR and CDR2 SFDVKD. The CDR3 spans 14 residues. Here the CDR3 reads CATSDFLVSNEQFF. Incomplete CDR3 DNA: TGTGCCACCAGTGATTTCCTAGTTAGCAATGAG.

The sequenced CDR3 bases are TGTGCCAGCAGCTCCCCAGGGGCCCAAGAGACC. It is translated as CASSSPGAQET. The full-length CDR3 reads as CASSSPGAQETQYF. The chain joins TRBV5-6 to TRBJ2-5; D might be TRBD1 (6 bases). Read data end 3 residues before the CDR3 end; the end is taken from the germline J gene. The CDR3 loop spans 14 amino acids. Germline CDR1 and CDR2: SGHDT and YYEEEE. V shed 3 bases and J shed 1 base, with 10 bases lying between them.

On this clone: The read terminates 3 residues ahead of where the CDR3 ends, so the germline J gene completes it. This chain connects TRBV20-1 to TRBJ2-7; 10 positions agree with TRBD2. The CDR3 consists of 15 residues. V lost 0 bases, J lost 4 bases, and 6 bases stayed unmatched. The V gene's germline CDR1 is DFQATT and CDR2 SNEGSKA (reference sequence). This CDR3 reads CSARDFSGGRYEQYF. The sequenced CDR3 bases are TGCAGTGCTAGAGACTTTAGCGGGGGGAGGTACGAG.

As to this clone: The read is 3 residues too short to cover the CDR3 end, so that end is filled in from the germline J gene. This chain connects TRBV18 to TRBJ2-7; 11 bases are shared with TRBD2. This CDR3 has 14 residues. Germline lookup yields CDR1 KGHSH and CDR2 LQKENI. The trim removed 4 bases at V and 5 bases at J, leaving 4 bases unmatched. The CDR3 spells CASSLGTSGDEQYF. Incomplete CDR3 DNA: TGTGCCAGCTCACTCGGGACTAGCGGAGACGAG.

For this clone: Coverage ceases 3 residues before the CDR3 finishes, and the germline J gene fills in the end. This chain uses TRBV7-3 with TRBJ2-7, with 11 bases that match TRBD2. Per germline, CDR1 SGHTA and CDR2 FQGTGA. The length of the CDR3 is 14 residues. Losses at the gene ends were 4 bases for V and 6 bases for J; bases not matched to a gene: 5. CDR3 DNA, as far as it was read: TGTGCCAGCAGCTCACTAGCGGGAGTGGCCGAG. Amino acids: CASSSLAGVAE. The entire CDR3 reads CASSSLAGVAEQYF.

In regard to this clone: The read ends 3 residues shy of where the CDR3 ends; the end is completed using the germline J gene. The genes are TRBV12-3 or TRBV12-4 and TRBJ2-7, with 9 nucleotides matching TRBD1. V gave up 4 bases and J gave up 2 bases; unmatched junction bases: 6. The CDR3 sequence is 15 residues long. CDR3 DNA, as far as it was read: TGTGCCAGCAGTTATTGGACAGGGGATACCTACGAG. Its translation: CASSYWTGDTYE. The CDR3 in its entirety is CASSYWTGDTYEQYF.

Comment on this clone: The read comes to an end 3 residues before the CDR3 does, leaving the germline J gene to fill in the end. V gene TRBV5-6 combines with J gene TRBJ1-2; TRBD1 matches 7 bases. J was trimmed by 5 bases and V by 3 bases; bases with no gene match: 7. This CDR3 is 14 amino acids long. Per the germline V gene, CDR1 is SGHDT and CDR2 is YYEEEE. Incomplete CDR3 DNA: TGTGCCAGCAGCTGGCCCCGGGACAGTTATGGC. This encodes CASSWPRDSYG. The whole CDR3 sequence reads CASSWPRDSYGYTF.

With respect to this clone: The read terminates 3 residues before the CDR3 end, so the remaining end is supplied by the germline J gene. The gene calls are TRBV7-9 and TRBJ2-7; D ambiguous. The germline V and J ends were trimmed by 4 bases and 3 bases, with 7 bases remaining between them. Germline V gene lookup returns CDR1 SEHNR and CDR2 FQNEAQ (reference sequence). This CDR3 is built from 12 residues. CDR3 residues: CASSSIDYEQYF. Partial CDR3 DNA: TGTGCCAGCAGCTCTATTGACTACGAG.

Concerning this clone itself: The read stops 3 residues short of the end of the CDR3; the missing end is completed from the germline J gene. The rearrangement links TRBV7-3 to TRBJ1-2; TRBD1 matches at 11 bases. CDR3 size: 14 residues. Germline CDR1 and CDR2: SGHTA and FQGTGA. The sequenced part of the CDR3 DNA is TGTGCCAGCAGCGTCGGGACAGGGGGAACGGAC. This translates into CASSVGTGGTD. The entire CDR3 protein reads CASSVGTGGTDYTF.

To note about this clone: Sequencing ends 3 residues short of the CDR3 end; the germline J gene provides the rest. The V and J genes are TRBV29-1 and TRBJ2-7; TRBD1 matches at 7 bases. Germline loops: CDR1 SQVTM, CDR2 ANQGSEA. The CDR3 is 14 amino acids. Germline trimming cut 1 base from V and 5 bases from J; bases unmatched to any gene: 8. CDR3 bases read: TGCAGCGTTGAAGCTCGCGACAGGGCGGACGAG. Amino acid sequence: CSVEARDRADE. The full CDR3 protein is CSVEARDRADEQYF.

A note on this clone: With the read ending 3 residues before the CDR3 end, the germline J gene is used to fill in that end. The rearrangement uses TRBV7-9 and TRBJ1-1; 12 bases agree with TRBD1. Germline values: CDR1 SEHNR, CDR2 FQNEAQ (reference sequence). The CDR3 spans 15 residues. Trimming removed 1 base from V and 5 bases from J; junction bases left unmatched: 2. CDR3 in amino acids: CASSLVGQGATEAFF. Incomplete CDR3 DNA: TGTGCCAGCAGCTTAGTGGGACAGGGGGCGACTGAA.

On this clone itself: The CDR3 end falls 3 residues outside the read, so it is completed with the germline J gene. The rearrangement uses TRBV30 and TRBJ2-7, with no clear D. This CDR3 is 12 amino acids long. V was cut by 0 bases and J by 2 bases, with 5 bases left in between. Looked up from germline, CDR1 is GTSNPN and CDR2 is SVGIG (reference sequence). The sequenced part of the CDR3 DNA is TGTGCCTGGAGTGTATCTCCCTACGAG. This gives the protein CAWSVSPYE. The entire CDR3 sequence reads CAWSVSPYEQYF.

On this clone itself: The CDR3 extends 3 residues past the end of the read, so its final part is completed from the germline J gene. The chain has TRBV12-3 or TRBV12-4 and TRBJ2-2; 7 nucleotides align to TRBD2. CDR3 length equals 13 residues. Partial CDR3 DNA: TGTGCCAGCAGTTTTGGGGGGGGTGAAAAG. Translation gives CASSFGGGEK. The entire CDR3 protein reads CASSFGGGEKLFF.

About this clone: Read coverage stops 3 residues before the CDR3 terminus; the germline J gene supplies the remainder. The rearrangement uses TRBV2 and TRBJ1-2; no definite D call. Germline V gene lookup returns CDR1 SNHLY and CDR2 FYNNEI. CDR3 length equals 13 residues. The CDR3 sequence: CASSGEGSHDYTF. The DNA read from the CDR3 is TGTGCCAGCAGTGGAGAGGGTTCACATGAC.

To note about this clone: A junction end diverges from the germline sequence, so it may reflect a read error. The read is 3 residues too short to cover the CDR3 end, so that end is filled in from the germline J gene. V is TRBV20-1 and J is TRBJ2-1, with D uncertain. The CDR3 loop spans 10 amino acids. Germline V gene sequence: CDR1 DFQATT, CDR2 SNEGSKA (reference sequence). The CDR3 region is CSASFNEQFF. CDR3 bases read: TGCAGTGCATCCTTCAATGAG.

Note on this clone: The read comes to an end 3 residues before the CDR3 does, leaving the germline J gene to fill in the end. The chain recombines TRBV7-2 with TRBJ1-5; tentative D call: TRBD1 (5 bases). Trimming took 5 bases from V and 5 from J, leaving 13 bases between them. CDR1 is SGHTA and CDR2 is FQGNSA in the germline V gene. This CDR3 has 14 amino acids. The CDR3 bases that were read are TGTGCCAGCAGCCCCCGGGCGGGGGATCAGCCC. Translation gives CASSPRAGDQP. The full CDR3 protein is CASSPRAGDQPQHF.

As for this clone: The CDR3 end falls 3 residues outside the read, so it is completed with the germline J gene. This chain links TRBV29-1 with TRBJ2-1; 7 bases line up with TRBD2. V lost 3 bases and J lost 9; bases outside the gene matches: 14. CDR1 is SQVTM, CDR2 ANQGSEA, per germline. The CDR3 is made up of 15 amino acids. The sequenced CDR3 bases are TGCAGCGTTGATCGCGCGGGAGTCGGGGTCAGTGAG. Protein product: CSVDRAGVGVSE. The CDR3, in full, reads CSVDRAGVGVSEQFF.

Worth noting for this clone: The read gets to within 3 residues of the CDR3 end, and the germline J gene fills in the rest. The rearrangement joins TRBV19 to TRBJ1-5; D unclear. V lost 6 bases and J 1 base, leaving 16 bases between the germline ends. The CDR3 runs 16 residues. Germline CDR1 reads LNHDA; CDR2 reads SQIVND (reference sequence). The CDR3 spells CASSSLRLTSNQPQHF. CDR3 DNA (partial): TGTGCCAGTAGCTCCCTCCGACTTACCAGCAATCAGCCC.

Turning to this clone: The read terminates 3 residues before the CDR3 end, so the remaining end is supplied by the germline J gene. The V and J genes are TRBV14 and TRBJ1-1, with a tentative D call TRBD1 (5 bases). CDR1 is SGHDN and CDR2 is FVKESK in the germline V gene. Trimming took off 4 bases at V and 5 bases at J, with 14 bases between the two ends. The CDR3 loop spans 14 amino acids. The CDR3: CASSPGGGWTEAFF. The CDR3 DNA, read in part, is TGTGCCAGCAGCCCCGGGGGGGGGTGGACTGAA.

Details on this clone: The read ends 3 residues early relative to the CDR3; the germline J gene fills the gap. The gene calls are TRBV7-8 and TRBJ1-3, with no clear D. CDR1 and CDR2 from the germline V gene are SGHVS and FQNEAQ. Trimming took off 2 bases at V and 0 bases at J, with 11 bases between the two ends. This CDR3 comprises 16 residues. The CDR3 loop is CASSLYRGFSGNTIYF. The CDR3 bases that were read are TGTGCCAGCAGCTTATACCGGGGTTTCTCTGGAAACACC.

CDR3 loop: CASSEVNDSYDYTF. CDR3 DNA, as far as it was read: TGTGCCAGCAGTGAAGTCAATGACAGCTACGAC. The chain has TRBV6-1 and TRBJ1-2, with D tentatively TRBD1 (5 bases). Read coverage stops 3 residues before the CDR3 terminus; the germline J gene supplies the remainder. Germline V gene data show CDR1 as MNHNS and CDR2 as SASEGT. This CDR3 spans 14 amino acids.

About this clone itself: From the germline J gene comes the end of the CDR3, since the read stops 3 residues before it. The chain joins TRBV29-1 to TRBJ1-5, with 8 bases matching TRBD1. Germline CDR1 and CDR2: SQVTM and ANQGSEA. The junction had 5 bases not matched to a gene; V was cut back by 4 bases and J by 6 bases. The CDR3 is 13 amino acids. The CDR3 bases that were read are TGCAGCGTTGCCCAGGGGGCGGGTCAGCCC. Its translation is CSVAQGAGQP. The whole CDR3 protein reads CSVAQGAGQPQHF.